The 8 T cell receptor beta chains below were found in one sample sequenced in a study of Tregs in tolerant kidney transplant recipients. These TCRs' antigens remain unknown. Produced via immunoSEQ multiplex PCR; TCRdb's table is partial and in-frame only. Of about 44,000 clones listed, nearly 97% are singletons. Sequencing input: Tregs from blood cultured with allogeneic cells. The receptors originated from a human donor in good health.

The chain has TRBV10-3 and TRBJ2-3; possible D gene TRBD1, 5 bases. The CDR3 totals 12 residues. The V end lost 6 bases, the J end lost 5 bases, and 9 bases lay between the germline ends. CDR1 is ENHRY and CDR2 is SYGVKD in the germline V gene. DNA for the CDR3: TGTGCCATCAGCAGGGTCGGAGATACGCAGTATTTT. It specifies CAISRVGDTQYF.

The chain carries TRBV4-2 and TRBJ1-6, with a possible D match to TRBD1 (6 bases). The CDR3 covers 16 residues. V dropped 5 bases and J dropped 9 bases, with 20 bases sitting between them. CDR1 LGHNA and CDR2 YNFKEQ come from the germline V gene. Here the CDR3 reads CASSGRRGDFFSPLHF. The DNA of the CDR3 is TGTGCCAGCAGCGGCCGGAGGGGGGACTTTTTTTCACCCCTCCACTTT.

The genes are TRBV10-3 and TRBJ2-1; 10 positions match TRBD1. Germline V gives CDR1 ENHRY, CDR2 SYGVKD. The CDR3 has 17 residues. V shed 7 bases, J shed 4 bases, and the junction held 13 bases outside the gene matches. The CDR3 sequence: CAIKSRQGDRGYNEQFF. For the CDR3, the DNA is TGTGCCATCAAATCCAGGCAGGGGGACAGGGGATACAATGAGCAGTTCTTC.

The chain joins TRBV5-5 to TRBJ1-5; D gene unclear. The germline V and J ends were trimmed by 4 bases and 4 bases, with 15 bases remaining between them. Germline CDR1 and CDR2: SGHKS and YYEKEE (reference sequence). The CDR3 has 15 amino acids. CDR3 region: CASSPGRVGNQPQHF. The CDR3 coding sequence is TGTGCCAGCAGCCCAGGTCGGGTGGGGAATCAGCCCCAGCATTTT.

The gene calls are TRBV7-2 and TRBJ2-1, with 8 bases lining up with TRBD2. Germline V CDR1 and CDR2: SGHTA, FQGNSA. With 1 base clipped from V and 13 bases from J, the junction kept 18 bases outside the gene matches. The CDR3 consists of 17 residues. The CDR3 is CASSLGVTGGLVDSQFF. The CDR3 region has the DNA TGTGCCAGCAGCTTAGGGGTTACGGGGGGGCTTGTAGACTCCCAGTTCTTC.

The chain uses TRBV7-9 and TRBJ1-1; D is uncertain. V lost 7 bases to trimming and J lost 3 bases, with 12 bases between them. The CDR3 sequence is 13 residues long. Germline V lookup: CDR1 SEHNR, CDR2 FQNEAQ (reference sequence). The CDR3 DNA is TGTGCCAGCACCTCGAACAGTGACACTGAAGCTTTCTTT. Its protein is CASTSNSDTEAFF.

CDR3 in amino acids: CASSPTGNTGELFF. DNA for the CDR3: TGTGCCAGCAGCCCCACGGGGAACACCGGGGAGCTGTTTTTT. This chain connects TRBV6-5 to TRBJ2-2; D unresolved. Trimming took off 6 bases at V and 1 base at J, with 9 bases between the two ends. Germline lookup yields CDR1 MNHEY and CDR2 SVGAGI. CDR3 size: 14 residues.

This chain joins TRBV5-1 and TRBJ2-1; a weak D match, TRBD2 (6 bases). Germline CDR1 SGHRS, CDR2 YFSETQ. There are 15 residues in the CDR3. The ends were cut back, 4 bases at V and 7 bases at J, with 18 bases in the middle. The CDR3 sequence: CASSHARGRGNEQFF. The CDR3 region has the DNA TGCGCCAGCAGCCATGCTAGGGGTCGGGGGAATGAGCAGTTCTTC.